The rows below give T cell receptor beta chains drawn from one sample of a study of T cell responses to AZD1222 COVID-19 vaccine. Profiling relied on immunoSEQ multiplex PCR, and the TCRdb table lists in-frame clones only, not all of them. Among about 82,000 clones listed, 90% to 95% were seen once. Here the sequenced sample was peripheral blood, taken on day 0 of AZD1222 vaccination. Every receptor here comes from an adult in good health. The CDR3 runs from the conserved cysteine through the conserved F or W. D genes are given only for firm matches. Clone sizes are given selectively: once, few, many, or a class where the clone is expanded.

clone size: .; V gene: TRBV19; D gene: TRBD1; J gene: TRBJ2-1; CDR3 DNA: TGTGCCAGTAGTATAAGACAGGACAGGGCGATTAATGAGCAGTTCTTC; CDR3 protein: CASSIRQDRAINEQFF
clone size: few; V gene: TRBV27; D gene: TRBD1; J gene: TRBJ1-5; CDR3 DNA: TGTGCCAGCAGTTCTAGACAGGGCCCCACAGCGGGGCAGCCCCAGCATTTT; CDR3 protein: CASSSRQGPTAGQPQHF
clone size: .; V gene: TRBV3-1/TRBV3-2; D gene: .; J gene: TRBJ2-4; CDR3 DNA: TGTGCCAGCAGCCAAAGATCGACCAAAAACATTCAGTACTTC; CDR3 protein: CASSQRSTKNIQYF
clone size: .; V gene: TRBV9; D gene: .; J gene: TRBJ2-6; CDR3 DNA: TGTGCCAGCAGCCCAACATCGACACCCTCTGGGGCCAACGTCCTGACTTTC; CDR3 protein: CASSPTSTPSGANVLTF
clone size: .; V gene: TRBV6-2/TRBV6-3; D gene: .; J gene: TRBJ1-1; CDR3 DNA: TGTGCCAGCAGTTACTCTGCGGGGAAAGCTTTCTTT; CDR3 protein: CASSYSAGKAFF
clone size: .; V gene: TRBV30; D gene: .; J gene: TRBJ1-1; CDR3 DNA: TGTGCCTGGAGCTCACAGGGGAACACTGAAGCTTTCTTT; CDR3 protein: CAWSSQGNTEAFF
clone size: once; V gene: TRBV5-6; D gene: .; J gene: TRBJ2-1; CDR3 DNA: TGTGCCAGCAGCTTGCGGCCCGAGAGTTTGGGGAGCAATGAGCAGTTCTTC; CDR3 protein: CASSLRPESLGSNEQFF
clone size: .; V gene: TRBV6-5; D gene: TRBD2; J gene: TRBJ2-7; CDR3 DNA: TGTGCCAGCAGTCAGCGGGGGGCCTCCTACGAGCAGTACTTC; CDR3 protein: CASSQRGASYEQYF
clone size: .; V gene: TRBV3-1/TRBV3-2; D gene: .; J gene: TRBJ1-5; CDR3 DNA: TGTGCCAGCAGCCAAGGGGAGAATAGCAATCAGCCCCAGCATTTT; CDR3 protein: CASSQGENSNQPQHF
clone size: .; V gene: TRBV5-4; D gene: TRBD2; J gene: TRBJ2-7; CDR3 DNA: TGTGCCAGCAGCCCGAGGACTAGCGGGGGAGGCTACGAGCAGTACTTC; CDR3 protein: CASSPRTSGGGYEQYF
clone size: .; V gene: TRBV6-2/TRBV6-3; D gene: .; J gene: TRBJ1-5; CDR3 DNA: TGTGCCAGCAGTTACTCCCCGGATCAGCCCCAGCATTTT; CDR3 protein: CASSYSPDQPQHF
clone size: .; V gene: TRBV6-5; D gene: .; J gene: TRBJ2-4; CDR3 DNA: TGTGCCAGCAGAGACCTAGCCAAAAACATTCAGTACTTC; CDR3 protein: CASRDLAKNIQYF
clone size: .; V gene: TRBV11-2; D gene: .; J gene: TRBJ2-3; CDR3 DNA: TGTGCCAGCAGCTTATTCCTCGGCACAGATACGCAGTATTTT; CDR3 protein: CASSLFLGTDTQYF
clone size: .; V gene: TRBV19; D gene: .; J gene: TRBJ1-1; CDR3 DNA: TGTGCCAGTTCATTTAGGCCGGGACAAATGAACACTGAAGCTTTCTTT; CDR3 protein: CASSFRPGQMNTEAFF
clone size: .; V gene: TRBV3-1/TRBV3-2; D gene: .; J gene: TRBJ1-4; CDR3 DNA: TGTGCCAGCAGCCAAGGATGGTCGGACCGAAATGAAAAACTGTTTTTT; CDR3 protein: CASSQGWSDRNEKLFF
clone size: .; V gene: TRBV2; D gene: .; J gene: TRBJ1-5; CDR3 DNA: TGTGCCAGCAGAAGAGACAACAATCAGCCCCAGCATTTT; CDR3 protein: CASRRDNNQPQHF
clone size: once; V gene: TRBV27; D gene: TRBD1; J gene: TRBJ2-1; CDR3 DNA: TGTGCCAGCAGTTTATCGATAGGGACAGGGGGAGCCCCCAATGAGCAGTTCTTC; CDR3 protein: CASSLSIGTGGAPNEQFF
clone size: .; V gene: TRBV6-5; D gene: .; J gene: TRBJ1-1; CDR3 DNA: TGTGCCAGCAGTTACTTGTTAGGGGCTGAAGCTTTCTTT; CDR3 protein: CASSYLLGAEAFF
clone size: .; V gene: TRBV6-1; D gene: .; J gene: TRBJ1-1; CDR3 DNA: TGTGCCAGCAGTGAACTAGGGGGGCGGGACACTGAAGCTTTCTTT; CDR3 protein: CASSELGGRDTEAFF
clone size: .; V gene: TRBV3-1/TRBV3-2; D gene: .; J gene: TRBJ2-7; CDR3 DNA: TGTGCCAGCAGCCAAGAAAGAGGGAAGTACGAGCAGTACTTC; CDR3 protein: CASSQERGKYEQYF
clone size: once; V gene: TRBV24-1; D gene: .; J gene: TRBJ1-2; CDR3 DNA: TGTGCCACCAGTGATTTGCACAACTATGGCTACACCTTC; CDR3 protein: CATSDLHNYGYTF
clone size: few; V gene: TRBV19; D gene: .; J gene: TRBJ1-2; CDR3 DNA: TGTGCCAGTAGTATCACGGGATATGGCTACACCTTC; CDR3 protein: CASSITGYGYTF
clone size: .; V gene: TRBV7-3; D gene: .; J gene: TRBJ2-5; CDR3 DNA: TGTGCCAGCAGCCCGACTCGTATGGGGGAGACCCAGTACTTC; CDR3 protein: CASSPTRMGETQYF
clone size: .; V gene: TRBV18; D gene: .; J gene: TRBJ2-1; CDR3 DNA: TGTGCCAGCTCCCCGCGGGGGCTGACTGAGCAGTTCTTC; CDR3 protein: CASSPRGLTEQFF
clone size: .; V gene: TRBV5-8; D gene: TRBD1; J gene: TRBJ1-6; CDR3 DNA: TGTGCCAGCACGGACAGGGGTTCCTATTCACCCCTCCACTTT; CDR3 protein: CASTDRGSYSPLHF
clone size: .; V gene: TRBV7-2; D gene: .; J gene: TRBJ1-2; CDR3 DNA: TGTGCCAGCAGCTTAGGGAGGGGGGGCTATGGCTACACCTTC; CDR3 protein: CASSLGRGGYGYTF
clone size: .; V gene: TRBV4-3; D gene: .; J gene: TRBJ1-4; CDR3 DNA: TGCGCCAGCAGCCAAGATGGGGCGGGTGAAAAACTGTTTTTT; CDR3 protein: CASSQDGAGEKLFF
clone size: once; V gene: TRBV2; D gene: .; J gene: TRBJ2-2; CDR3 DNA: TGTGCCAGTTGGGCAACAAACACCGGGGAGCTGTTTTTT; CDR3 protein: CASWATNTGELFF
clone size: .; V gene: TRBV7-6; D gene: .; J gene: TRBJ1-2; CDR3 DNA: TGTGCCAGCAGCTTGCTGGGGGCTAACTATGGCTACACCTTC; CDR3 protein: CASSLLGANYGYTF
clone size: .; V gene: TRBV3-1/TRBV3-2; D gene: .; J gene: TRBJ2-2; CDR3 DNA: TGTGCCAGCAGCCAACCTTCGGGATCGTCCACCGGGGAGCTGTTTTTT; CDR3 protein: CASSQPSGSSTGELFF
clone size: .; V gene: TRBV5-6; D gene: TRBD1; J gene: TRBJ1-2; CDR3 DNA: TGTGCCAGCTCGCCGACAGGGGACTATGGCTACACCTTC; CDR3 protein: CASSPTGDYGYTF
clone size: .; V gene: TRBV7-2; D gene: .; J gene: TRBJ2-5; CDR3 DNA: TGTGCCAGCAGCTTAGGGGCAGGGGGGGAGACCCAGTACTTC; CDR3 protein: CASSLGAGGETQYF
clone size: once; V gene: TRBV28; D gene: .; J gene: TRBJ2-6; CDR3 DNA: TGTGCCAGCAGTTTACCGGGATCGGTCTCTGGGGCCAACGTCCTGACTTTC; CDR3 protein: CASSLPGSVSGANVLTF
clone size: .; V gene: TRBV18; D gene: .; J gene: TRBJ1-3; CDR3 DNA: TGTGCCAGCTCACCGCAGGCAGTAGGAAACACCATATATTTT; CDR3 protein: CASSPQAVGNTIYF
clone size: .; V gene: TRBV9; D gene: .; J gene: TRBJ1-2; CDR3 DNA: TGTGCCAGCAGCGTAGTGGGGTATGGCTACACCTTC; CDR3 protein: CASSVVGYGYTF
clone size: .; V gene: TRBV10-3; D gene: TRBD1; J gene: TRBJ2-5; CDR3 DNA: TGTGCCATCAGCGCCGGGACAGGAAATTTCCCGGAGACCCAGTACTTC; CDR3 protein: CAISAGTGNFPETQYF
clone size: .; V gene: TRBV6-1; D gene: .; J gene: TRBJ2-7; CDR3 DNA: TGTGCCAGCAGTGGAGCCCGGATCGGCGAGCAGTACTTC; CDR3 protein: CASSGARIGEQYF
clone size: .; V gene: TRBV27; D gene: TRBD1; J gene: TRBJ2-5; CDR3 DNA: TGTGCCAGCAGTCCCCGGGACAGGGGGTGGGAGACCCAGTACTTC; CDR3 protein: CASSPRDRGWETQYF